This TCR beta chain was recorded in a study of cytomegalovirus exposure and HLA in healthy donors. Study-wide findings and caveats: The investigators catalogued 150 to 200 TCR beta chains as cytomegalovirus-associated.

13 Jbeta primers and 60 Vbeta primers were used for the PCR. Using immunoSEQ multiplex PCR, the repertoire was profiled, and TCRdb retains in-frame clones only, with some absent. The sample consists of about 120,000 clones, over 60% of them appearing once. This clone has just a few counts. Its target is not known. This receptor was identified in a man aged 40-50 years in good health and CMV-seropositive. The source material was PBMCs.

The CDR3 protein is CASSFSGGTDTQYF. DNA for the CDR3: TGTGCCAGCAGTTTCTCGGGGGGCACAGATACGCAGTATTTT. The rearrangement joins TRBV6-4 to TRBJ2-3; D perhaps matches TRBD2 (6 bases). CDR1 is MRHNA, CDR2 SNTAGT, per germline. V lost 5 bases, J lost 1 base, and 10 bases lay in between. The CDR3 sequence is 14 residues long.